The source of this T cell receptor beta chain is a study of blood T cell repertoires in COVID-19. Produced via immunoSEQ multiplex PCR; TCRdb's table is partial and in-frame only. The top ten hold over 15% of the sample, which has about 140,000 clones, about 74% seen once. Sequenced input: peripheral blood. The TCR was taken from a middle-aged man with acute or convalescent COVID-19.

The CDR3 nucleotides read TGTGCCAGCAGCGTAGCTACTAGCGGGGGTCCTGGGAATGAGCAGTTCTTC. Encoded protein: CASSVATSGGPGNEQFF. The chain recombines TRBV9 with TRBJ2-1, with TRBD2 identical over 11 bases. CDR1 is SGDLS and CDR2 is YYNGEE in the germline V gene. CDR3 length: 17 amino acids. V lost 0 bases to trimming and J lost 7 bases; unmatched junction nucleotides: 9.